The 23 T cell receptor beta chains given below trace back to one sample, sequenced in a study of blood T cell repertoires in COVID-19. The method was immunoSEQ multiplex PCR; TCRdb's version includes in-frame clones alone and lacks a portion of them. The sample includes about 270,000 clones, 88% of them seen just once. Sequenced material: PBMCs or T cells enriched from blood (not recorded which). These receptors were obtained from a woman in her sixties in a cohort exposed to, infected with or recovered from COVID-19 (not recorded which).

CDR3 protein: CASSQEAGGRGGEQFF. In nucleotides, the CDR3 is TGTGCCAGCAGCCAAGAAGCAGGCGGGAGGGGGGGTGAGCAGTTCTTC. The V gene is TRBV3-1 (or the pseudogene TRBV3-2), the J gene TRBJ2-1, with 9 bases aligning to TRBD2. V lost 0 bases and J lost 9; bases outside the gene matches: 9. This CDR3 comprises 16 residues. The V gene's germline CDR1 is LGHDT and CDR2 YNNKEL (reference sequence).

The rearrangement joins TRBV5-1 to TRBJ2-1; 8 positions agree with TRBD2. CDR3 size: 16 residues. V was pared by 0 bases and J by 7 bases, with 9 bases of the junction left unmatched. Germline loops: CDR1 SGHRS, CDR2 YFSETQ. CDR3 DNA sequence: TGCGCCAGCAGCTTGGCGCCCAGCGGGAGTGGTAATGAGCAGTTCTTC. The encoded protein is CASSLAPSGSGNEQFF.

This clone occurred once. The chain is built from TRBV27 and TRBJ2-1; 12 bases line up with TRBD2. Germline CDR1 and CDR2: MNHEY and SMNVEV (reference sequence). V was clipped by 6 bases and J by 2 bases; unmatched bases: 8. The CDR3 loop spans 17 amino acids. The CDR3: CASSRATSGGPYNEQFF. The CDR3 DNA sequence: TGTGCCAGCAGCCGAGCGACTAGCGGGGGCCCCTACAATGAGCAGTTCTTC.

The chain joins TRBV20-1 to TRBJ2-7; a weak D match, TRBD2 (6 bases). V dropped 3 bases and J dropped 0 bases, with 15 bases sitting between them. Germline CDR1 is DFQATT and CDR2 is SNEGSKA (reference sequence). This CDR3 contains 15 residues. The CDR3 bases are TGCAGTGCTAGTGGAAGGTTAGCGGCCTCCTACGAGCAGTACTTC. Protein sequence: CSASGRLAASYEQYF.

The chain links TRBV27 to TRBJ2-7, with 9 bases that match TRBD1. The CDR3 length is 17 residues. The germline V gene has CDR1 MNHEY and CDR2 SMNVEV (reference sequence). J was trimmed by 2 bases and V by 8 bases; bases with no gene match: 16. In DNA form, the CDR3 reads TGTGCCAGCCACAAGATCGGGACAGGGCGAACGACCTACGAGCAGTACTTC. It codes for CASHKIGTGRTTYEQYF.

This clone came up once. This chain connects TRBV4-1 to TRBJ2-1; no reliable D call. The CDR3 sequence is 13 residues long. Trimming left V 1 base short and J 3 bases short, with 4 bases between. From germline, CDR1 is MGHRA and CDR2 YSYEKL. CDR3 region: CASSQGGYNEQFF. The CDR3 DNA sequence: TGCGCCAGCAGCCAAGGCGGCTACAATGAGCAGTTCTTC.

This chain joins TRBV19 and TRBJ2-7, with a tentative D call TRBD1 (6 bases). Germline CDR1 reads LNHDA; CDR2 reads SQIVND (reference sequence). The CDR3 is 14 amino acids. Trimming removed 3 bases at V and 3 bases at J, with 12 bases between. CDR3 in amino acids: CASSMRQGIYEQYF. CDR3 coding DNA: TGTGCCAGTAGTATGCGGCAGGGGATCTACGAGCAGTACTTC.

V usage is TRBV9 and J usage is TRBJ2-1; 13 bases are shared with TRBD2. The CDR3 is made up of 16 amino acids. Germline CDR1 and CDR2: SGDLS and YYNGEE. V trimming: 4 bases; J trimming: 7 bases; junction bases outside the gene matches: 8. As DNA, the CDR3 is TGTGCCAGCAGCTCGCGACTAGCGGGAGGTAGTAATGAGCAGTTCTTC. It specifies CASSSRLAGGSNEQFF.

V usage is TRBV24-1 and J usage is TRBJ2-1; D is uncertain. Between the trimmed V and J ends, which lost 6 bases and 6 bases, there was a span of 11 bases. This CDR3 has 13 residues. CDR1 KGHDR and CDR2 SFDVKD come from the germline V gene. The CDR3 spells CATSPSPPNEQFF. Written as DNA, the CDR3 is TGTGCCACCAGTCCCTCCCCCCCCAATGAGCAGTTCTTC.

The chain carries TRBV6-5 and TRBJ2-5; 12 nucleotides align to TRBD1. V shed 0 bases, J shed 6 bases, and the junction held 5 bases outside the gene matches. From germline, CDR1 is MNHEY and CDR2 SVGAGI. The CDR3 length is 16 residues. The CDR3, as DNA: TGTGCCAGCAGTTACTCAGGGACAGGGGGCGCGAAGACCCAGTACTTC. Its translation is CASSYSGTGGAKTQYF.

J is TRBJ1-1 and V is TRBV28, with D perhaps TRBD1 (6 bases). Germline values: CDR1 MDHEN, CDR2 SYDVKM. V lost 6 bases, J lost 10 bases, and 18 bases lay in between. The CDR3 covers 13 residues. Here the CDR3 reads CASRTNRVGLAFF. The CDR3 DNA reads as TGTGCCAGCAGGACTAACAGGGTAGGATTAGCTTTCTTT.

The chain combines TRBV5-1 with TRBJ2-7; 8 bases map to TRBD2. Germline values: CDR1 SGHRS, CDR2 YFSETQ. The CDR3 has 15 amino acids. Trimming took 0 bases from V and 2 from J; bases not matched to a gene: 4. CDR3 nucleotide sequence: TGCGCCAGCAGCTTGGGTATTAGCGGGACCTACGAGCAGTACTTC. Residues: CASSLGISGTYEQYF.

This clone was observed a handful of times. The chain is built from TRBV7-8 and TRBJ2-2; 13 bases are a match to TRBD2. Germline V lookup: CDR1 SGHVS, CDR2 FQNEAQ. J was trimmed by 4 bases and V by 1 base; bases with no gene match: 9. The CDR3 totals 19 residues. The CDR3 nucleotides read TGTGCCAGCAGCTTAGGACTAGCGGGAGGTTTTCGGAGCACCGGGGAGCTGTTTTTT. This translates into CASSLGLAGGFRSTGELFF.

This clone came up a few times. The V gene is TRBV9, the J gene TRBJ2-1, with 10 bases matching TRBD2. Germline V CDR1 and CDR2: SGDLS, YYNGEE. This CDR3 contains 19 residues. J was trimmed by 3 bases and V by 1 base; bases with no gene match: 13. The CDR3 region has the DNA TGTGCCAGCAGCGTATCGGCTAGCGGGAGAGGTTTAAACTACAATGAGCAGTTCTTC. This translates into CASSVSASGRGLNYNEQFF. The whole variable domain, filled in from reference TRBV9 and TRBJ2-1, reads DSGVTQTPKHLITATGQRVTLRCSPRSGDLSVYWYQQSLDQGLQFLIQYYNGEERAKGNILERFSAQQFPDLHSELNLSSLELGDSALYFCASSVSASGRGLNYNEQFFGPGTRLTVL.

CDR3: CASSPTLNEQFF. Here the CDR3 DNA reads TGTGCCAGCTCACCAACTCTAAATGAGCAGTTCTTC. V and J are TRBV18 and TRBJ2-1, with unresolved D. V was shortened by 2 bases and J by 7 bases, with 6 bases between the two germline ends. Germline V gene lookup returns CDR1 KGHSH and CDR2 LQKENI. This CDR3 is 12 amino acids long.

The chain recombines TRBV12-3 or TRBV12-4 with TRBJ2-2, with D maybe TRBD1 (6 bases). Trimming stripped 4 bases from V and 5 bases from J, with 8 bases between. The CDR3 spans 13 residues. CDR3 coding DNA: TGTGCCAGCAGTTACAGGGAAACCGGGGAGCTGTTTTTT. Translated, it gives CASSYRETGELFF.

The chain recombines TRBV7-3 with TRBJ2-2; D may be TRBD1 (5 bases). V was trimmed by 6 bases and J by 1 base, leaving 12 bases between them. The CDR3 is 15 amino acids. The germline V gene encodes CDR1 SGHTA and CDR2 FQGTGA. This CDR3 is CASRRKGQNTGELFF. The CDR3 nucleotides are TGTGCCAGCAGAAGAAAGGGGCAGAACACCGGGGAGCTGTTTTTT.

The chain employs TRBV27 and TRBJ1-1; 7 bases are shared with TRBD1. Losses at the gene ends were 4 bases for V and 10 bases for J; bases not matched to a gene: 9. The germline CDR1 and CDR2 sequences are MNHEY and SMNVEV (reference sequence). This CDR3 contains 13 residues. DNA for the CDR3: TGTGCCAGCAGTTATATTGGGCGGGACAGAGCTTTCTTT. Encoded protein: CASSYIGRDRAFF.

The gene calls are TRBV5-5 and TRBJ2-3; tentative D call: TRBD2 (5 bases). The germline V and J ends were trimmed by 2 bases and 0 bases, with 10 bases remaining between them. The CDR3 loop spans 15 amino acids. CDR1 and CDR2 from the germline V gene are SGHKS and YYEKEE (reference sequence). Written as DNA, the CDR3 is TGTGCCAGCAGCTTTGGGAGAACTAGCACAGATACGCAGTATTTT. This encodes CASSFGRTSTDTQYF.

The chain links TRBV7-6 to TRBJ2-7; 11 bases line up with TRBD2. V lost 1 base and J lost 2; bases outside the gene matches: 1. CDR1 is SGHVS and CDR2 is FNYEAQ in the germline V gene. The CDR3 is made up of 15 amino acids. The CDR3 DNA follows: TGTGCCAGCAGCTTAGGACTAGCGGGAACCTACGAGCAGTACTTC. The encoded protein is CASSLGLAGTYEQYF.

V is TRBV7-2 and J is TRBJ1-1, with D maybe TRBD1 (6 bases). The germline V and J ends were trimmed by 0 bases and 5 bases, with 22 bases remaining between them. CDR1 SGHTA and CDR2 FQGNSA come from the germline V gene. The CDR3 loop spans 18 amino acids. The CDR3 is CASSLAVTGPRSGTEAFF. CDR3 nucleotides: TGTGCCAGCAGCTTAGCGGTGACAGGCCCAAGGTCGGGAACTGAAGCTTTCTTT.

The J gene is TRBJ2-5, the V gene TRBV15, with TRBD2 matching over 15 bases. CDR1 LNHNV and CDR2 YYDKDF come from the germline V gene (reference sequence). With V trimmed by 0 bases and J by 5 bases, 7 bases remained unmatched. The CDR3 contains 18 residues. CDR3 in amino acids: CATSRDAGLAGGSETQYF. The CDR3 region has the DNA TGTGCCACCAGCAGAGATGCGGGACTAGCGGGAGGCTCGGAGACCCAGTACTTC.

The V and J genes are TRBV18 and TRBJ1-1; 7 bases are a match to TRBD1. The germline CDR1 and CDR2 sequences are KGHSH and LQKENI. This CDR3 contains 14 residues. V gave up 4 bases and J gave up 7 bases; unmatched junction bases: 9. Here the CDR3 reads CASSRAGTDLEAFF. The DNA of the CDR3 is TGTGCCAGCTCACGGGCCGGGACAGACCTTGAAGCTTTCTTT. Full variable domain (remainder filled in from reference TRBV18 and TRBJ1-1): NAGVMQNPRHLVRRRGQEARLRCSPMKGHSHVYWYRQLPEEGLKFMVYLQKENIIDESGMPKERFSAEFPKEGPSILRIQQVVRGDSAAYFCASSRAGTDLEAFFGQGTRLTVV.